The T cell receptor (beta chain) under discussion was sequenced for a study of T cell repertoires in cytomegalovirus infection. Across the study: An indication of both CMV infection and matching HLA type came from public TCR beta signatures. Study-level points and caveats: Summed frequency of shared TCR beta families picked out CMV carriers who also had the relevant HLA. HLA-C-restricted CMV clonotypes gave the most frequent clonotype in two of eight donors.

TCRdb processed the reads anew with MiXCR; each CDR3 protein has one entry. The sample contains hundreds of thousands of distinct CDR3 sequences, around 32% of which appear only once. As for this clonotype: The target antigen is unknown.

From germline, CDR1 is SGHTA and CDR2 FQGNSA. The V end was cut by 5 bases, the J end by 4 bases, with 16 bases between. The CDR3 contains 15 residues. Sequenced input: PBMCs. This clonotype was sampled from a human donor in good health (CMV status not recorded). Some clones in this sample may be carry-over from other donors' samples. This chain uses TRBV7-2 with TRBJ2-3; TRBD1 is a possible D gene (5 bases). This CDR3 is CASSTRSQGSDTQYF. CDR3 DNA: TGTGCCAGCAGCACCCGCAGCCAGGGATCAGATACGCAGTATTTT.